This TCR beta chain was sequenced for a study of T cells in localized non-small cell lung cancer. The germline V and J ends were trimmed by 7 bases and 3 bases, with 15 bases remaining between them. The germline V gene has CDR1 GTSNPN and CDR2 SVGIG (reference sequence). The CDR3 spans 13 residues. This clone occurred once. Sequencing was performed with immunoSEQ multiplex PCR; in TCRdb, only in-frame clones are kept and a portion is missing. The sample has about 15,000 clones, around 87% seen once. The TCR was taken from a male donor aged 60 or older with stage II lung adenocarcinoma. The chain links TRBV30 to TRBJ1-1; no firm D call. Sequencing used peripheral blood mononuclear cells, obtained before any cancer treatment. The CDR3 DNA is TGTGCCTCCTCTCCCCCTGGGGACACTGAAGCTTTCTTT. Encoded protein: CASSPPGDTEAFF.